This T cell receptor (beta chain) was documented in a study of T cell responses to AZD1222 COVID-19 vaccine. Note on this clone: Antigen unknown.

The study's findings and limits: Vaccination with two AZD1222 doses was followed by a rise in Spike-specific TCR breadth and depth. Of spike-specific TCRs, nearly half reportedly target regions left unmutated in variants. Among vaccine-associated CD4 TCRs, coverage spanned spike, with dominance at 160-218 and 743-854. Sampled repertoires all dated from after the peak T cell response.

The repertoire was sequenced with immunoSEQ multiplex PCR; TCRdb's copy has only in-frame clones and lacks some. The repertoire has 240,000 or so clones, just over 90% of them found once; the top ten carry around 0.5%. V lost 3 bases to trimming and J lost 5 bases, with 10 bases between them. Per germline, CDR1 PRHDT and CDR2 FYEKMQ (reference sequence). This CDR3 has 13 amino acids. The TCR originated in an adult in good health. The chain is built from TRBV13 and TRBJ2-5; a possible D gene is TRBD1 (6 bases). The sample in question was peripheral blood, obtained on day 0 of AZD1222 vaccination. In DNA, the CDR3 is TGTGCCAGCAGCTTCAGGGGTGGGGAGACCCAGTACTTC. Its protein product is CASSFRGGETQYF.